Each of the 3 T cell receptor beta chains below was sequenced from the same sample in a study of shared clonotypes between healthy human individuals. Sequencing used immunoSEQ multiplex PCR; TCRdb keeps in-frame clones, though not all of them. The table shows hundreds of thousands of clones, with over 60% occurring only once. Sequenced input: PBMCs. These receptors all stem from a woman aged 40 to 49 in good health. Some clones in this sample may be carry-over from other donors' samples.

Notes on this clone: One junction end does not reproduce the germline sequence, and a read error may be involved. This chain uses TRBV6-1 with TRBJ2-7; 7 bases align to TRBD1. Germline V CDR1 and CDR2: MNHNS, SASEGT. This CDR3 spans 15 amino acids. CDR3: CASSEDWDRDYEQYF. Written as DNA, the CDR3 is TGTGCCAGCAGCGAAGATTGGGACAGAGACTACGAGCAGTACTTC.

Concerning this clone: A read error is possible here, since a much larger clone lies one base away. The rearrangement uses TRBV10-3 and TRBJ1-4; 8 positions agree with TRBD1. Germline CDR1 reads ENHRY; CDR2 reads SYGVKD. The CDR3 is 16 residues long. CDR3 protein: CAISLGSTGGNEKPFF. Written as DNA, the CDR3 is TGTGCCATCAGTCTCGGTTCAACAGGGGGAAATGAAAAACCGTTTTTT.

This clone turned up a few times. V and J are TRBV7-9 and TRBJ2-1; 8 nucleotides match TRBD2. In germline, CDR1 is SEHNR, CDR2 FQNEAQ (reference sequence). The CDR3 contains 16 residues. J lost 8 bases, V lost 1 base, and 10 bases had no gene match. The CDR3 loop reads CASSLGGSGTRDEQFF. As DNA, the CDR3 is TGTGCCAGCAGCTTAGGCGGTAGCGGGACAAGGGATGAGCAGTTCTTC.